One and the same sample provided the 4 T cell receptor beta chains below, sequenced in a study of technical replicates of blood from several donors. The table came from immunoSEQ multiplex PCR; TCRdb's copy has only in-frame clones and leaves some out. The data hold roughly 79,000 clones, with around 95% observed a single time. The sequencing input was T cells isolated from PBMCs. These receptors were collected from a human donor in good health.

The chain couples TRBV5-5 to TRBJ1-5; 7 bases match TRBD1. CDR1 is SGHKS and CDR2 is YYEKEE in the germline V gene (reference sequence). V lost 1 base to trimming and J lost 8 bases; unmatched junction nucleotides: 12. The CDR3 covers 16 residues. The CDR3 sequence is CASSLWLEGGGEPQHF. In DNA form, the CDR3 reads TGTGCCAGCAGCTTGTGGCTAGAAGGGGGCGGTGAGCCCCAGCATTTT.

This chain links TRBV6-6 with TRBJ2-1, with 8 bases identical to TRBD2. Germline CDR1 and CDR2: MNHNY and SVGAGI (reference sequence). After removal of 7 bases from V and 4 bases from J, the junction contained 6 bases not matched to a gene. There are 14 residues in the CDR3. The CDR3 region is CASIGRGVYNEQFF. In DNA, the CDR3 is TGTGCCAGCATCGGGAGGGGGGTTTACAATGAGCAGTTCTTC.

The CDR3 reads CASSINRGANEQFF. Here the CDR3 DNA reads TGTGCCAGTAGTATTAACCGCGGGGCCAATGAGCAGTTCTTC. V and J are TRBV19 and TRBJ2-1; D possibly corresponds to TRBD2 (6 bases). Germline assignment: CDR1 LNHDA and CDR2 SQIVND (reference sequence). The V and J ends lost 3 bases and 6 bases respectively, with 12 bases between them. This CDR3 is 14 amino acids long. Full variable domain (remainder filled in from reference TRBV19 and TRBJ2-1): DGGITQSPKYLFRKEGQNVTLSCEQNLNHDAMYWYRQDPGQGLRLIYYSQIVNDFQKGDIAEGYSVSREKKESFPLTVTSAQKNPTAFYLCASSINRGANEQFFGPGTRLTVL.

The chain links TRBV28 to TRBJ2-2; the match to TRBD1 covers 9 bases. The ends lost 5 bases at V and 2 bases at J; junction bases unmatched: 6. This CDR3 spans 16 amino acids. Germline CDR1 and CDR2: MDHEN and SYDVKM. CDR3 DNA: TGTGCCAGCAGTAGGGACAGGGAGTTAAACACCGGGGAGCTGTTTTTT. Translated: CASSRDRELNTGELFF. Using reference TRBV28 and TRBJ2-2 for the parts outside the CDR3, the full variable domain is DVKVTQSSRYLVKRTGEKVFLECVQDMDHENMFWYRQDPGLGLRLIYFSYDVKMKEKGDIPEGYSVSREKKERFSLILESASTNQTSMYLCASSRDRELNTGELFFGEGSRLTVL.